This T cell receptor (beta chain) emerged from a study of breast tumors, draining lymph nodes, adjacent tissues. Whole-study results and caveats: That most tumor T cells come from lymph nodes remained unproven. Tumor TCR diversity was below lymph nodes but above nontumor tissue.

TCRdb analysed the multiplex PCR reads with MiXCR anew, one entry per CDR3 protein. The data contain approximately 170,000 distinct CDR3 sequences, 25% to 40% of them singletons. Breast cancer patients provided tissue from their axillary draining lymph nodes. The germline V gene encodes CDR1 LNHDA and CDR2 SQIVND (reference sequence). Trimming cost V 4 bases and J 0 bases; bases outside gene matches: 9. This CDR3 region has 17 residues. The sample holds many counts of this clonotype. Its antigen is as yet unknown. The sample consisted of axillary lymph node tissue. The chain recombines TRBV19 with TRBJ1-5, with TRBD1 matching over 7 bases. The clonotype comes from a female donor with breast cancer. Some clones in this sample may be carry-over from other donors' samples. In DNA form, the CDR3 reads TGTGCCAGTAGTACAACCGGGACAGCCGATAGCAATCAGCCCCAGCATTTT. It specifies CASSTTGTADSNQPQHF.